This T cell receptor beta chain was identified in a study of OX40 agonist ivuxolimab in advanced cancers. Background on the study: Three patients, one with hepatocellular carcinoma and two with cutaneous melanoma, achieved partial responses. Study observations and caveats: Among the nonresponders, some also had low normalized T-cell clonal expansion.

V was clipped by 0 bases and J by 0 bases; unmatched bases: 17. The CDR3 covers 22 residues. CDR1 and CDR2 from the germline V gene are LGHNT and FRNRAP. About this clone: Antigen unknown.

Sequencing was performed with immunoSEQ multiplex PCR; in TCRdb, only in-frame clones are kept and a portion is missing. The sample carries roughly 52,000 clones, about four fifths recorded once. The J gene is TRBJ2-1, the V gene TRBV12-5, with 10 nucleotides matching TRBD2. This receptor was obtained from an adult with an advanced solid tumor such as melanoma, head and neck, liver or kidney cancer. The sample consisted of CD4+ or CD8+ T cells sorted from blood, taken in a trial of the OX40 agonist ivuxolimab. The CDR3 protein is CASGLVPRRLAGVGYSYNEQFF. CDR3 sequence (DNA): TGTGCTAGTGGTTTGGTCCCGAGGAGGCTAGCGGGAGTGGGGTACTCCTACAATGAGCAGTTCTTC.